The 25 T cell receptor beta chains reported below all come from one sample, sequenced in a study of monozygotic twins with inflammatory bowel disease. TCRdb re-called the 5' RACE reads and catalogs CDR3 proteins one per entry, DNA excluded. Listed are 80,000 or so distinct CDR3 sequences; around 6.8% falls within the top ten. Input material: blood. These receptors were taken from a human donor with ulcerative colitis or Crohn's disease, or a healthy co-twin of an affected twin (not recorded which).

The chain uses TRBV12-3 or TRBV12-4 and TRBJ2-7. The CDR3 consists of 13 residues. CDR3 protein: CASSDGRSYEQYF.

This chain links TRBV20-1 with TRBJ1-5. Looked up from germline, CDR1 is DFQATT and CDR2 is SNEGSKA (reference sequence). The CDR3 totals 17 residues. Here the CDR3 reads CSARGPAAGMVNQPQHF.

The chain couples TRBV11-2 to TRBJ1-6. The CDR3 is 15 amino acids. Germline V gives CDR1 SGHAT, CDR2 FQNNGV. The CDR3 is CASSLLPTGDSPLHF.

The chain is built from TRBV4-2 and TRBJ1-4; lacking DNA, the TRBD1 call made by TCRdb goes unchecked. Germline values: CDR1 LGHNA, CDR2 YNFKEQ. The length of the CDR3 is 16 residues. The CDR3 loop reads CASSQEKRQGGEKLFF.

CDR3 residues: CASSWEGSETQYF. The V call is TRBV6-5, the J call TRBJ2-5; there is no DNA to check the TCRdb D call of TRBD2. Germline lookup yields CDR1 MNHEY and CDR2 SVGAGI. This CDR3 comprises 13 residues.

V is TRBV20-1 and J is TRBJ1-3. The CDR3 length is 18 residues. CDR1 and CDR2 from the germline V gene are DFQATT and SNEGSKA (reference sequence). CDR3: CSARDPTGPYYSGNTIYF.

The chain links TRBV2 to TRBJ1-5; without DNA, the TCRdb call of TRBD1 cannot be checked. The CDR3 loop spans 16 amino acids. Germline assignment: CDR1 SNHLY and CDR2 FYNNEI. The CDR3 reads CASSEARGAGNQPQHF.

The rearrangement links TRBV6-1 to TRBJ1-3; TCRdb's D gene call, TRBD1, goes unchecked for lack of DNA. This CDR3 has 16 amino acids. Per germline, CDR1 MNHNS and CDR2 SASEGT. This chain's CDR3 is CASRPQGTSSGNTIYF.

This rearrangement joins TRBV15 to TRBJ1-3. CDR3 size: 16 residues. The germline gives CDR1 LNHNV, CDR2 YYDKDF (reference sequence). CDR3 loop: CATSSWGQSSGNTIYF.

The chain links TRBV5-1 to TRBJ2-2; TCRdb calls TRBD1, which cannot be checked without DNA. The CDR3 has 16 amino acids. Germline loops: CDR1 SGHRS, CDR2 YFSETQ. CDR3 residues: CASSWSGTTNTGELFF.

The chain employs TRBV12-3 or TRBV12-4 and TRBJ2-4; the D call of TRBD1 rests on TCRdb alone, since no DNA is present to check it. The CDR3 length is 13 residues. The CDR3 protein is CASSIGGVGIQYF.

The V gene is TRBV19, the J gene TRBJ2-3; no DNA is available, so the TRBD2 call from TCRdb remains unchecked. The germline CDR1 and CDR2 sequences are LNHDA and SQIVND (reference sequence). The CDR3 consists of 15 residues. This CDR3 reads CASSLSGGRADTQYF. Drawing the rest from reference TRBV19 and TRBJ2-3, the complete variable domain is DGGITQSPKYLFRKEGQNVTLSCEQNLNHDAMYWYRQDPGQGLRLIYYSQIVNDFQKGDIAEGYSVSREKKESFPLTVTSAQKNPTAFYLCASSLSGGRADTQYFGPGTRLTVL.

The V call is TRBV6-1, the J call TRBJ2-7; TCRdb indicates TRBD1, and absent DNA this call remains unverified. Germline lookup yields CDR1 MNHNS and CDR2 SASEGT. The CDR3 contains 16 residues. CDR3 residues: CASSQTDRGSLYEQYF.

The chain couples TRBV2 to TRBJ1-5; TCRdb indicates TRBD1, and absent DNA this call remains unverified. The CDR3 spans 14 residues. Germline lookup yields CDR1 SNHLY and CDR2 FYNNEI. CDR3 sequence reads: CASSDRSRNQPQHF.

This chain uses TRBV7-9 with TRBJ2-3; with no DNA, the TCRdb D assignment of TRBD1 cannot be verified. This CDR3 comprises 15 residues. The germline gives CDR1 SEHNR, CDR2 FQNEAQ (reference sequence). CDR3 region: CASSSTGSGVDTQYF.

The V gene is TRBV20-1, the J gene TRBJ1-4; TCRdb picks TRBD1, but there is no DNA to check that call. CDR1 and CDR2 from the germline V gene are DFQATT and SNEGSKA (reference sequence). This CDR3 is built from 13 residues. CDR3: CSARQTPGEKLFF.

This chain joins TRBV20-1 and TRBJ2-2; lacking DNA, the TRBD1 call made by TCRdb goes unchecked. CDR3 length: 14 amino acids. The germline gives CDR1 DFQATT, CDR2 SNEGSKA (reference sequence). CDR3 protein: CSAWDSRGPGELFF.

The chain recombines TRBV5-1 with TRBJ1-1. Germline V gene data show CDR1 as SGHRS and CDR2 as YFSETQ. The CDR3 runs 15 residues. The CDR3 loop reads CASSLSRTPNTEAFF. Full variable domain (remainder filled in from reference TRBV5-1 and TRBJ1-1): KAGVTQTPRYLIKTRGQQVTLSCSPISGHRSVSWYQQTPGQGLQFLFEYFSETQRNKGNFPGRFSGRQFSNSRSEMNVSTLELGDSALYLCASSLSRTPNTEAFFGQGTRLTVV.

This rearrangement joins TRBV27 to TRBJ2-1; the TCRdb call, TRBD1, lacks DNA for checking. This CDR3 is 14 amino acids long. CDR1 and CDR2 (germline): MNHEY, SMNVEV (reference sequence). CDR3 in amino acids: CASSFDRTYNEQFF.

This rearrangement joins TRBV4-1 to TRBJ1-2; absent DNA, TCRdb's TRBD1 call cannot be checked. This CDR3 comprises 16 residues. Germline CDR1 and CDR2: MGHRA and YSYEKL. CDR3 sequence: CASSQVLWAGSSGYTF.

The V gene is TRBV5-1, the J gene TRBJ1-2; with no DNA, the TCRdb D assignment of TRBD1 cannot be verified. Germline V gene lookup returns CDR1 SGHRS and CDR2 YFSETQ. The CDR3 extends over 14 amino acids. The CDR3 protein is CASSLRQGAFGYTF.

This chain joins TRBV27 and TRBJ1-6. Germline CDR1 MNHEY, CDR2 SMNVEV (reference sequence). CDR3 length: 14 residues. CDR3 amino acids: CASSLQSYNSPLHF.

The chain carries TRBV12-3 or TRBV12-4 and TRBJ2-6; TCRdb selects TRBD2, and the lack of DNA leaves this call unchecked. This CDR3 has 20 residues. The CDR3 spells CASSSPLGADSRSGANVLTF.

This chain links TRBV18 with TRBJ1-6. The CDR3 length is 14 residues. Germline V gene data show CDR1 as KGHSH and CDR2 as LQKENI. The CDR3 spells CASSPQGVNSPLHF.

The chain's CDR3 is CSAESLGQSGTDTQYF. V usage is TRBV20-1 and J usage is TRBJ2-3; TCRdb's assignment of TRBD1 cannot be checked, as there is no DNA. Germline V CDR1 and CDR2: DFQATT, SNEGSKA (reference sequence). This CDR3 is built from 16 residues.